This T cell receptor beta chain derives from a study of blood T cell repertoires in COVID-19. Across the whole study: Samples taken during acute and convalescent COVID-19 were collected in the United States, Italy and Spain. From T cells, B-cell-depleted T cells, or PBMCs came the material, which was cDNA or gDNA.

Study processing details: The authors estimated nucleated cell counts from reference gene primer amplification. Data came from immunoSEQ multiplex PCR; TCRdb stores just in-frame clones and leaves some out. V, J and clone size reflect that table, while D and trimming were determined from the DNA. The table includes under 200,000 clones, about 85% detected once. Trimming removed 5 bases from V and 4 bases from J, with 9 bases in between. From germline, CDR1 is SGHTA and CDR2 FQGTGA. CDR3 length: 13 amino acids. Sequencing was done on a sample of peripheral blood. The origin of this receptor is a woman of 80 years or more with acute or convalescent COVID-19. The chain carries TRBV7-3 and TRBJ1-3, with D perhaps matching TRBD1 (5 bases). This CDR3 is CASSQGSGNTIYF. CDR3 sequence (DNA): TGTGCCAGCAGCCAGGGATCCGGAAACACCATATATTTT.